Sequencing of this T cell receptor (beta chain) was carried out in a study of OX40 agonist ivuxolimab in advanced cancers. Repertoires were generated with immunoSEQ multiplex PCR, while TCRdb's copy carries only in-frame clones and drops some. The sample records more than 75,000 clones, about 88% being singletons. Germline V gene lookup returns CDR1 MDHEN and CDR2 SYDVKM. V dropped 3 bases and J dropped 0 bases, with 11 bases sitting between them. This CDR3 region has 16 residues. The sequencing here drew on CD4+ or CD8+ T cells sorted from blood, taken in a trial of the OX40 agonist ivuxolimab. The TCR was taken from an adult with an advanced solid tumor such as melanoma, head and neck, liver or kidney cancer. The chain recombines TRBV28 with TRBJ1-4; tentative D call: TRBD1 (5 bases). The CDR3 here is CASSLRQFATNEKLFF. The CDR3 DNA reads TGTGCCAGCAGTTTGCGACAGTTTGCAACTAATGAAAAACTGTTTTTT.